This entry features one T cell receptor (beta chain) sequence. These data originate in a study of blood T cell repertoires in COVID-19. Across the whole study: Sites in the United States, Italy and Spain provided acute and convalescent COVID-19 samples. Sample material is recorded as cDNA or gDNA derived from T cells, B-cell-depleted T cells, or PBMCs.

Authors' methods: Reference gene primer amplification gave nucleated cell count estimates. Clones were sequenced by immunoSEQ multiplex PCR, and TCRdb holds only the in-frame ones, with some missing. V, J and clone size derive from that table, while D and trimming were established from the DNA sequence. This table has about 26,000 clones, roughly 80% appearing once. V lost 6 bases to trimming and J lost 2 bases; unmatched junction nucleotides: 4. CDR1 is MDHEN, CDR2 SYDVKM, per germline. The CDR3 runs 14 residues. The sequenced sample was peripheral blood. This receptor was identified in a man aged 45-60 years with active or convalescent COVID-19. The rearrangement links TRBV28 to TRBJ2-1, with 7 bases identical to TRBD2. CDR3 coding DNA: TGTGCCAGCAGGTTAGCGGGCCCCTACAATGAGCAGTTCTTC. The encoded protein is CASRLAGPYNEQFF.